Sequencing of this T cell receptor (beta chain) was carried out in a study of Ad26.COV2.S vaccination and SARS-CoV-2 variants. About the study: Dosing was one shot or two shots 56 days apart. Findings and limits, study-wide: People who got the vaccine had more spike-specific TCR breadth than people who got placebo. Similar non-spike TCR breadth was observed in recipients of vaccine and of placebo.

Here immunoSEQ multiplex PCR was the method, and the copy in TCRdb shows in-frame clones only, minus some. The data hold a few hundred thousand clones, with more than 75% observed a single time. This sample's treatment: 19 received Ad26.COV2.S at low or high dose, single or two shots; several received placebo; per-sample allocation not given. The study sampled participants on day 63 after the first vaccine or placebo injection. CDR3 length equals 16 residues. V was pared by 4 bases and J by 1 base, with 16 bases between. Germline CDR1 and CDR2: LGHDT and YNNKEL (reference sequence). Comments on this clone: Its antigen is not known.

This chain links TRBV3-1 (or the pseudogene TRBV3-2) with TRBJ2-5, with D perhaps given as TRBD1 or TRBD2 (5 bases each). The TCR originated in a person aged 18-65 years who received the Ad26.COV2.S COVID-19 vaccine or a placebo. The sequenced sample was peripheral blood, obtained in a trial of Ad26.COV2.S vaccine versus placebo. CDR3 in amino acids: CASSRSKGRIQETQYF. CDR3 bases: TGTGCCAGCAGCCGATCGAAGGGACGGATCCAAGAGACCCAGTACTTC.